This T cell receptor (beta chain) was observed in a study of T-cell reconstitution after alpha-beta-depleted transplantation in children. Per germline, CDR1 SGDLS and CDR2 YYNGEE. This CDR3 contains 15 residues. V lost 4 bases and J lost 10, with 20 bases in between. Researchers prepared the TCRbeta library using unique molecular identifiers, the study reports. In TCRdb, the PCR reads were re-called with MiXCR into one record per CDR3 protein. Seen here are roughly 350,000 distinct CDR3 sequences, about 17% observed once, and the top ten hold approximately 38%. This clonotype was observed a handful of times.

Sequenced here: PBMCs, mostly from graft donor cells, sampled 360 days after TCRalphabeta/CD19-depleted stem cell transplant. This TCR derives from a male patient under 10 years old who had a stem cell transplant for acute lymphoblastic leukemia, so the T cells may come from the graft donor. The chain combines TRBV9 with TRBJ1-4; tentative D call: TRBD1 (5 bases). CDR3 sequence (DNA): TGTGCCAGCAGCCCGACGGGGGACGTTTGGGGAAAACTGTTTTTT. This sequence encodes CASSPTGDVWGKLFF.